This T cell receptor (beta chain) was sequenced for a study of T cells in tuberculosis. About the study: Sequenced TCRs come from CD1B-GMM tetramer-binding T cells.

The CDR3 spans 12 residues. The germline V gene has CDR1 MNHNY and CDR2 SVGAGI (reference sequence). V was clipped by 8 bases and J by 4 bases, with 11 bases between them. Produced via immunoSEQ multiplex PCR; TCRdb's table is partial and in-frame only. The repertoire holds 25,000 to 30,000 clones, with approximately 95% as singletons. Sequencing input: PBMCs. The rearrangement links TRBV6-6 to TRBJ1-1; D is ambiguous. The source is a donor aged 10-29 years with latent tuberculosis or without tuberculosis infection. The CDR3 bases are TGTGCCAGCCGGGGTGAGGGCACTGAAGCTTTCTTT. It specifies CASRGEGTEAFF.